This T cell receptor beta chain originates from a study of blood T cell repertoires in COVID-19. CDR1 SGHRS and CDR2 YFSETQ come from the germline V gene. Trimming cost V 0 bases and J 0 bases, with 7 bases left between them. The CDR3 covers 14 residues. Measured with immunoSEQ multiplex PCR; TCRdb has only the in-frame clones, and not every one. The sample yields approximately 300,000 clones, more than 85% seen once. The study recruited people aged about 18 to 90 years across 24 US areas. Participants' reported clinical history set cohort assignment. The sequencing input was PBMCs or T cells enriched from blood (not recorded which). The TCR was taken from a woman in her twenties or thirties who had recovered from COVID-19. The chain carries TRBV5-1 and TRBJ2-7, with no clear D. The CDR3 coding sequence is TGCGCCAGCAGCTTGGAACAGACCTCCTACGAGCAGTACTTC. Translating it yields CASSLEQTSYEQYF.